A selection of T cell receptor beta chains follows, all from one sample in a study of OX40 agonist ivuxolimab in advanced cancers. Sequencing used immunoSEQ multiplex PCR; TCRdb keeps in-frame clones, though not all of them. The table shows just under 100,000 clones, with roughly 94% occurring only once. The sample here was CD4+ or CD8+ T cells sorted from blood, taken in a trial of the OX40 agonist ivuxolimab. Every receptor here comes from an adult with an advanced solid tumor such as melanoma, head and neck, liver or kidney cancer. The CDR3 runs from the conserved cysteine through the conserved F or W. A D gene is named only where the DNA matches it firmly. Where a row states a size, it is once, few, many or the class of an expanded clone; other rows omit it.

cdr3_aa	cdr3_nt	d_call	v_call	clone_size	j_call
CASSSPTPTSGISEQYF	TGTGCCAGCAGTTCCCCTACACCTACTAGCGGGATTAGCGAGCAGTACTTC	TRBD2	TRBV28	NA	TRBJ2-7
CASSPTGDIYEQYF	TGTGCCAGCAGTCCTACAGGGGACATCTACGAGCAGTACTTC	TRBD1	TRBV27	once	TRBJ2-7
CASSPQGNSPLHF	TGTGCCAGCTCACCACAGGGGAATTCACCCCTCCACTTT	NA	TRBV18	NA	TRBJ1-6
CASRGAGANTGELFF	TGTGCCAGCAGAGGAGCGGGCGCGAACACCGGGGAGCTGTTTTTT	NA	TRBV28	NA	TRBJ2-2
CASSPRGGRTPGELFF	TGTGCCAGCAGCCCAAGGGGGGGCAGGACACCCGGGGAGCTGTTTTTT	NA	TRBV11-3	NA	TRBJ2-2
CASSLAREGQQYF	TGTGCCAGCAGCTTAGCGCGGGAGGGACAGCAGTACTTC	TRBD2	TRBV7-2	NA	TRBJ2-7
CASSGQGFSYEQYF	TGTGCCAGCAGCGGACAGGGATTCTCCTACGAGCAGTACTTC	TRBD1	TRBV7-8	NA	TRBJ2-7
CASSFRGGYTF	TGTGCCAGCAGCTTCCGGGGTGGCTACACCTTC	NA	TRBV7-2	NA	TRBJ1-2
CASSSKGDTEAFF	TGTGCCAGCTCAAGCAAGGGGGACACTGAAGCTTTCTTT	NA	TRBV18	NA	TRBJ1-1
CASTEWGAGNIQYF	TGTGCCAGCACCGAATGGGGGGCCGGAAACATTCAGTACTTC	NA	TRBV2	NA	TRBJ2-4
CASSVQGARNSPLHF	TGTGCCAGCAGCGTCCAGGGGGCGCGGAATTCACCCCTCCACTTT	TRBD1	TRBV9	NA	TRBJ1-6
CSSGLLYEQYF	TGCAGTTCGGGACTACTCTACGAGCAGTACTTC	TRBD2	TRBV20-1	NA	TRBJ2-7
CASSSRESDTQYF	TGTGCCAGCAGCTCCAGAGAGTCAGATACGCAGTATTTT	NA	TRBV7-2	NA	TRBJ2-3
CASRRQGFAFF	TGTGCCAGCAGACGACAGGGTTTCGCTTTCTTT	TRBD1	TRBV6-5	once	TRBJ1-1
CASWDRGQAEKLFF	TGTGCCAGTTGGGACAGGGGGCAAGCTGAAAAACTGTTTTTT	TRBD1	TRBV19	NA	TRBJ1-4
CASSFAAGGPREQYF	TGTGCCAGCAGTTTTGCGGCAGGGGGCCCGCGGGAGCAGTACTTC	TRBD1	TRBV28	NA	TRBJ2-7